The clone carrying this TCR beta chain was detected once. The record originates from a study of T cell responses to AZD1222 COVID-19 vaccine. Assay used: immunoSEQ multiplex PCR; TCRdb lists only in-frame clones, some missing. The sample shows over 150,000 clones, roughly 90% of them seen only once. V shed 0 bases and J shed 11 bases, with 13 bases lying between them. The CDR3 runs 13 residues. The source material was peripheral blood, sampled 28 days after the second AZD1222 dose. The chain has TRBV12-3 or TRBV12-4 and TRBJ1-1, with no clear D. This clonotype was sampled from an adult who received the AZD1222 COVID-19 vaccine. CDR3 amino acids: CASSLAPPHEAFF. The DNA of the CDR3 is TGTGCCAGCAGTTTAGCCCCACCCCACGAGGCTTTCTTT.